The 7 T cell receptor beta chains listed next were all sequenced from one sample in a study of T cells after yellow fever vaccination. Via MiXCR, TCRdb re-called the 5' RACE reads, giving one row per CDR3 protein. The sample includes about 340,000 distinct CDR3 sequences, roughly 9.4% of them seen just once. This sample comprised PBMCs, obtained on the day of the first yellow fever vaccination. The receptors here all came from a man between 18 and 29 years old who received the YFV17D yellow fever vaccine.

This clonotype was detected many times. The chain couples TRBV7-6 to TRBJ1-4; D possibly corresponds to TRBD1 (5 bases). With 5 bases removed from V and 0 bases from J, the gap between germline ends came to 13 bases. Germline V gene data show CDR1 as SGHVS and CDR2 as FNYEAQ. The CDR3 loop spans 16 amino acids. The CDR3 region is CASSIYSTATNEKLFF. In DNA form, the CDR3 reads TGTGCCAGCAGCATTTACTCGACAGCAACTAATGAAAAACTGTTTTTT.

This clonotype has at least ten counts. The genes are TRBV18 and TRBJ2-3, with D possibly TRBD1 on 5 matching bases. The CDR3 spans 15 residues. Germline lookup yields CDR1 KGHSH and CDR2 LQKENI. Trimming left V 1 base short and J 1 base short, with 9 bases between. The CDR3 here is CASSPRQTGTDTQYF. The CDR3 DNA sequence: TGTGCCAGCTCACCACGTCAGACAGGCACAGATACGCAGTATTTT.

Written as DNA, the CDR3 is TGTGCCAGCAGTTTTGACCCCGAACAGGGCTACACCTTC. Translated, it gives CASSFDPEQGYTF. The chain has TRBV12-3 or TRBV12-4 and TRBJ1-2; no clear D gene. The CDR3 contains 13 residues. Between the trimmed V and J ends, which lost 3 bases and 8 bases, there was a span of 13 bases.

This clonotype showed up many times. The chain combines TRBV7-2 with TRBJ2-1; TRBD2 agrees at 7 bases. Germline V lookup: CDR1 SGHTA, CDR2 FQGNSA. Germline trimming cut 2 bases from V and 2 bases from J; bases unmatched to any gene: 3. The CDR3 covers 15 residues. The CDR3 reads CASSLTGGPYNEQFF. CDR3 DNA sequence: TGTGCCAGCAGCTTAACGGGGGGTCCCTACAATGAGCAGTTCTTC.

This clonotype was seen a handful of times. V is TRBV29-1 and J is TRBJ1-1; a possible D gene is TRBD1 (5 bases). Germline values: CDR1 SQVTM, CDR2 ANQGSEA. V shed 6 bases and J shed 8 bases, with 19 bases lying between them. The CDR3 has 13 residues. CDR3 in DNA: TGCAGCGTAAAGGGACCCGGGGCGGGGGAAGCTTTCTTT. Translating gives CSVKGPGAGEAFF.

The chain recombines TRBV20-1 with TRBJ2-3, with a weak D call TRBD2 (7 bases). Deletions cut 7 bases from V and 4 bases from J, with 21 bases between. The CDR3 totals 15 residues. Germline V lookup: CDR1 DFQATT, CDR2 SNEGSKA (reference sequence). This chain's CDR3 is CSGRVGGRGPDTQYF. The CDR3, as DNA: TGCAGTGGTCGGGTCGGGGGGCGCGGCCCAGATACGCAGTATTTT.

As DNA, the CDR3 is TGTGCCAGCAGTCTTTGGCAAAACCAAGAGACCCAGTACTTC. This translates into CASSLWQNQETQYF. The rearrangement joins TRBV6-1 to TRBJ2-5; D uncertain. The V and J ends lost 5 bases and 0 bases respectively, with 10 bases between them. Per the germline V gene, CDR1 is MNHNS and CDR2 is SASEGT. CDR3 size: 14 residues.